This TCR beta chain emerged from a study of blood T cell repertoires in COVID-19. The wider study: Whether acute or convalescent, the COVID-19 samples came from the United States, Italy and Spain. T cells, B-cell-depleted T cells, or PBMCs provided the cDNA or gDNA that served as material.

Per the original methods: Using reference gene primer amplification, nucleated cell counts were estimated. The table came from immunoSEQ multiplex PCR; TCRdb's copy has only in-frame clones and leaves some out. The D gene and trimming were derived from the DNA, and the V and J assignments and clone size from that table. The table includes some 70,000 clones, roughly 90% detected once. Sequencing was performed on peripheral blood. The clonotype comes from a man between 65 and 85 years old with active or convalescent COVID-19.

The CDR3 here is CATSGGDSPLHF. DNA for the CDR3: TGTGCCACCAGTGGGGGGGATTCACCCCTCCACTTT. The chain carries TRBV24-1 and TRBJ1-6, with TRBD1 as a possible D gene (5 bases). Germline loops: CDR1 KGHDR, CDR2 SFDVKD. V lost 5 bases to trimming and J lost 8 bases, with 6 bases between them. The length of the CDR3 is 12 residues.